This T cell receptor beta chain was captured in a study of cytomegalovirus exposure and HLA in healthy donors. Findings of the study overall: A prior analysis recorded that most TCR beta V segments were productive about 90% or about 30% of the time. Most likely, a cluster of highly shared sequence variants arose as a sequencing artifact. Cytomegalovirus-associated TCR beta chains were listed, numbering 150 to 200.

As for the donors, each was a healthy bone marrow donor. Primers: 60 Vbeta forward and 13 Jbeta reverse. Produced via immunoSEQ multiplex PCR; TCRdb's table is partial and in-frame only. Among roughly 110,000 clones listed, 70% to 80% were seen once. In the case of this clone: Its specificity is not known.

V was shortened by 2 bases and J by 2 bases, with 8 bases between the two germline ends. From germline, CDR1 is SGHTA and CDR2 FQGNSA. The CDR3 spans 14 residues. This receptor was identified in a man aged 18 to 35 in good health and CMV-seronegative. The V call is TRBV7-2, the J call TRBJ2-3; no reliable D call. Sequenced material: PBMCs. In DNA, the CDR3 is TGTGCCAGCAGCTTATCACAAGTCACAGATACGCAGTATTTT. Encoded protein: CASSLSQVTDTQYF. Looking up the rest from reference TRBV7-2 and TRBJ2-3 gives the full variable domain: GAGVSQSPSNKVTEKGKDVELRCDPISGHTALYWYRQSLGQGLEFLIYFQGNSAPDKSGLPSDRFSAERTGGSVSTLTIQRTQQEDSAVYLCASSLSQVTDTQYFGPGTRLTVL.